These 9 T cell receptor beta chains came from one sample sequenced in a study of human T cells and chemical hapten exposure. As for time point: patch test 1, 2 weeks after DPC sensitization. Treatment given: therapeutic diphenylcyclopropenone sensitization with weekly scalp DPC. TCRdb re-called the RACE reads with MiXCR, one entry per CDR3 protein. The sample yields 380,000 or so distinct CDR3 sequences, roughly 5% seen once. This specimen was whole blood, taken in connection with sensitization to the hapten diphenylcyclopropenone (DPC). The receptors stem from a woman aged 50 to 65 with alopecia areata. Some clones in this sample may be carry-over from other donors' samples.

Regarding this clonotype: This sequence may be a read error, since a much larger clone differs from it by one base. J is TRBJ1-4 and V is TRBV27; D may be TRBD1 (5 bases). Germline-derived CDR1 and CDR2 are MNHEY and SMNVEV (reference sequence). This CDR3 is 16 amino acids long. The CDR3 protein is CASSSHRGARPEKLSF. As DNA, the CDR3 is TGTGCCAGCAGTTCCCACCGTGGGGCAAGACCTGAAAAACTGTCTTTT.

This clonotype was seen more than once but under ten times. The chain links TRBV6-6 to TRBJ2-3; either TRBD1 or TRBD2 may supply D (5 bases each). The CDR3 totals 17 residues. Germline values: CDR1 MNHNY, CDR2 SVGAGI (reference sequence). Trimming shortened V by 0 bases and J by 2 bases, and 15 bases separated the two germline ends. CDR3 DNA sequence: TGTGCCAGCAGTTACTCGTTACAGGAGCGGTACACAGATACGCAGTATTTT. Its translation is CASSYSLQERYTDTQYF.

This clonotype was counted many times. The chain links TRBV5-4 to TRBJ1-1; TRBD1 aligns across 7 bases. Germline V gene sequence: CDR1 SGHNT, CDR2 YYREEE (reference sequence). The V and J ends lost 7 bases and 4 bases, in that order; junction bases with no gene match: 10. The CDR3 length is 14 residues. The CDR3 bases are TGTGCCAGCCAAACAGGGGTGGCGGGCACTGAAGCTTTCTTT. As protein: CASQTGVAGTEAFF.

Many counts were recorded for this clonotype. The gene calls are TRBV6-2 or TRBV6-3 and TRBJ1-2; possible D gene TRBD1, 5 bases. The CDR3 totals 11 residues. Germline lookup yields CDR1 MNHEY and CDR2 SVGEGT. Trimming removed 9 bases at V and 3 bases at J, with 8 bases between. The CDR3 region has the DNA TGTGCCAGTTCGGGGGACTATGGCTACACCTTC. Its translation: CASSGDYGYTF.

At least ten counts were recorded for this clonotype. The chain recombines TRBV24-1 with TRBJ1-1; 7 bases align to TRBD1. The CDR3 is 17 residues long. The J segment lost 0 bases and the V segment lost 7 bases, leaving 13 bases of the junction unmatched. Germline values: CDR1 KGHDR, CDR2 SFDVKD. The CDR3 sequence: CATRGKEKGALNTEAFF. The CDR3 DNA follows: TGTGCCACCAGAGGGAAAGAGAAGGGGGCCCTGAACACTGAAGCTTTCTTT.

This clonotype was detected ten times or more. This CDR3 is CASSQAAGGIEAFF. In nucleotides, the CDR3 is TGTGCCAGCAGCCAAGCGGCAGGGGGCATTGAAGCTTTCTTT. The chain has TRBV4-2 and TRBJ1-1; 8 nucleotides match TRBD1. The CDR3 extends over 14 amino acids. J was trimmed by 7 bases and V by 1 base; bases with no gene match: 5. CDR1 LGHNA and CDR2 YNFKEQ come from the germline V gene.

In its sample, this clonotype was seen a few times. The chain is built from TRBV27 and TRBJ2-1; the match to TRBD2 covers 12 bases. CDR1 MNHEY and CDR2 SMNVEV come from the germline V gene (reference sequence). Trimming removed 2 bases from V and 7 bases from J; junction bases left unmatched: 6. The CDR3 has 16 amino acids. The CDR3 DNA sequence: TGTGCCAGCAGTTTAGTTCTAGCGGGGGGGCCAAATGAGCAGTTCTTC. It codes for CASSLVLAGGPNEQFF.

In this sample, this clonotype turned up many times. The CDR3 sequence is CASSSGGFNQPQHF. The CDR3 DNA follows: TGTGCCAGCAGTTCAGGGGGCTTCAATCAGCCCCAGCATTTT. This chain connects TRBV6-2 or TRBV6-3 to TRBJ1-5, with 8 bases matching TRBD1. This CDR3 contains 14 residues. Germline loops: CDR1 MNHEY, CDR2 SVGEGT. The ends lost 4 bases at V and 3 bases at J; junction bases unmatched: 2.

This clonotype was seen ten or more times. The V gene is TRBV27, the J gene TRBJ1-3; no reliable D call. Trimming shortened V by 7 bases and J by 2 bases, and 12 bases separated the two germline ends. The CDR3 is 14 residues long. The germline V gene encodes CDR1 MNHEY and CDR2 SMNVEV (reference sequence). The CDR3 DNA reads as TGTGCCAGCAAGTCAGCTGAAGCTGGAAACACCATATATTTT. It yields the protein CASKSAEAGNTIYF.